This TCR beta chain is from a study of control samples from healthy donors and cancer patients. Profiling relied on immunoSEQ multiplex PCR, and the TCRdb table lists in-frame clones only, not all of them. The sample holds under 85,000 clones, 94% seen once. The TCR was taken from a woman aged 35 to 49 in good health. The sequenced material came from blood.

CDR3 nucleotide sequence: TGTGCCAGCAGCTTAGGGGTCGGTTTTCGTGAAAAACTGTTTTTT. Protein product: CASSLGVGFREKLFF. The genes are TRBV7-2 and TRBJ1-4; D gene ambiguous. CDR3 length: 15 amino acids. Germline CDR1 and CDR2: SGHTA and FQGNSA. The V end lost 1 base, the J end lost 7 bases, and 13 bases lay between the germline ends.